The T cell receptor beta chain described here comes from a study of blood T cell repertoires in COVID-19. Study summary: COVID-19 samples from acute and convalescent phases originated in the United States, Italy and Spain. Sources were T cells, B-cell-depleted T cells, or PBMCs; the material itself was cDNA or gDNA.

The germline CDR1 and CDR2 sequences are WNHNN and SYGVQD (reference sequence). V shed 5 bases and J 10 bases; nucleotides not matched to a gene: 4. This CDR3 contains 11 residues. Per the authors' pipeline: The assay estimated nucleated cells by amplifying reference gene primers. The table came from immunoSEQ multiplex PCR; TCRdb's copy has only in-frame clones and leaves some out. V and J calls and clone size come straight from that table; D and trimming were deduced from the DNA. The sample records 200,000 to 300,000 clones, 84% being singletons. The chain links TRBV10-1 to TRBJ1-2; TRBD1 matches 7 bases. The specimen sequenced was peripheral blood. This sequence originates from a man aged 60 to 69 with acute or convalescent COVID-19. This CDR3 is CASSSTGAYTF. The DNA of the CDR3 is TGCGCCAGCAGTTCCACAGGGGCCTACACCTTC.